The 14 T cell receptor beta chains given below trace back to one sample, sequenced in a study of regulatory T cells in long-lasting Graves disease. Construction of the TCR beta libraries employed iRepertoire HTBI primers in conjunction with Arm-PCR of CDR3 regions. TCRdb re-called the multiplex PCR reads through MiXCR, storing one row per CDR3 protein. The table records more than 300,000 distinct CDR3 sequences, around 19% of them present only once. Stated time point: persistent/refractory GD, antithyroid drugs over 5 years with positive TRAb. With RNA extracted from PBMCs as input, the TCR library was made. Sequences were derived from peripheral blood mononuclear cells (PBMCs), sampled when the disease was refractory, from a patient treated with antithyroid drugs. The receptor source for this set is a female donor with Graves disease.

This clonotype was picked up many times. This rearrangement joins TRBV30 to TRBJ2-7; the D gene could be TRBD1 or TRBD2 (6 bases each). The ends were cut back, 2 bases at V and 4 bases at J, with 9 bases in the middle. Germline V gene data show CDR1 as GTSNPN and CDR2 as SVGIG (reference sequence). The CDR3 consists of 12 residues. DNA of the CDR3: TGTGCCTGGAGTTGGAGGGGGTACGAGCAGTACTTC. This sequence encodes CAWSWRGYEQYF.

V usage is TRBV19 and J usage is TRBJ1-3, with 7 bases matching TRBD1. The length of the CDR3 is 17 residues. The junction had 14 bases not matched to a gene; V was cut back by 7 bases and J by 2 bases. Germline CDR1 LNHDA, CDR2 SQIVND (reference sequence). The CDR3 is CASIKGGQSLTGNTIYF. In DNA, the CDR3 is TGTGCCAGTATTAAAGGGGGACAGTCTTTAACTGGAAACACCATATATTTT.

This clonotype was seen ten or more times. The chain combines TRBV28 with TRBJ1-6, with 7 bases matching TRBD1. V lost 1 base to trimming and J lost 6 bases; unmatched junction nucleotides: 6. Germline values: CDR1 MDHEN, CDR2 SYDVKM. The CDR3 length is 16 residues. The DNA of the CDR3 is TGTGCCAGCAGTTTATCTTCGACAGGGAGTAATTCACCCCTCCACTTT. Protein: CASSLSSTGSNSPLHF.

This clonotype was detected many times. The chain carries TRBV28 and TRBJ2-7; D gene unclear. The germline V gene encodes CDR1 MDHEN and CDR2 SYDVKM. Between the trimmed V and J ends, which lost 2 bases and 0 bases, there was a span of 14 bases. The CDR3 covers 16 residues. For the CDR3, the DNA is TGTGCCAGCAGTTTAGTCCTGGGCGAACCCTCCTACGAGCAGTACTTC. Translated: CASSLVLGEPSYEQYF.

This clonotype showed up just a few times. This chain connects TRBV19 to TRBJ1-4; tentatively, D is TRBD1 (5 bases). Trimming took off 3 bases at V and 3 bases at J, with 11 bases between the two ends. This CDR3 is 15 amino acids long. Germline V gene data show CDR1 as LNHDA and CDR2 as SQIVND (reference sequence). The CDR3 bases are TGTGCCAGTAGTATGCGACAAGGGGCTAATGAAAAACTGTTTTTT. As protein: CASSMRQGANEKLFF. Using reference TRBV19 and TRBJ1-4 for the parts outside the CDR3, the full variable domain is DGGITQSPKYLFRKEGQNVTLSCEQNLNHDAMYWYRQDPGQGLRLIYYSQIVNDFQKGDIAEGYSVSREKKESFPLTVTSAQKNPTAFYLCASSMRQGANEKLFFGSGTQLSVL.

The rearrangement links TRBV7-9 to TRBJ1-2, with TRBD1 matching 7 bases. V lost 5 bases, J lost 4 bases, and 16 bases stayed unmatched. The CDR3 extends over 17 amino acids. The germline gives CDR1 SEHNR, CDR2 FQNEAQ (reference sequence). The CDR3 nucleotides are TGTGCCAGCAGCCCTCTAGCCGGGACAGCCCCGACCTATGGCTACACCTTC. Residues: CASSPLAGTAPTYGYTF.

There are many counts of this clonotype. The gene calls are TRBV27 and TRBJ2-4; 13 bases are a match to TRBD2. This CDR3 contains 23 residues. Trimming at V came to 0 bases and at J to 1 base, leaving 18 bases not matched to a gene. The germline V gene has CDR1 MNHEY and CDR2 SMNVEV (reference sequence). The CDR3 DNA reads as TGTGCCAGCAGTTTATCCCCCTCGACAGGGAGGTTGACTAGCGGGAGGGCCAAAAACATTCAGTACTTC. Translating it yields CASSLSPSTGRLTSGRAKNIQYF.

A word on this clonotype: This probably arose from a read error, given a far larger clone one base away. This rearrangement joins TRBV6-2 or TRBV6-3 to TRBJ1-5; D ambiguous. Trimming left V 5 bases short and J 9 bases short, with 2 bases between. Germline V gene data show CDR1 as MNHEY and CDR2 as SVGEGT. CDR3 length: 9 amino acids. CDR3 in DNA: TGTGCCAGCAGTCCGCCCCAGCATTTT. Encoded protein: CASSPPQHF.

This clonotype has more than one count but fewer than ten. V gene TRBV3-1 combines with J gene TRBJ1-2, with D uncertain. The germline V gene has CDR1 LGHDT and CDR2 YNNKEL (reference sequence). Trimming removed 0 bases from V and 3 bases from J, with 8 bases in between. The CDR3 spans 14 residues. The CDR3 bases are TGTGCCAGCAGCCAAGATCCGATTTACTATGGCTACACCTTC. Translated, it gives CASSQDPIYYGYTF.

The count of this clonotype is one. At one end, the junction sequence differs from germline, possibly due to a read error. CDR3 in amino acids: CASSQAVGTEQHF. As DNA, the CDR3 is TGTGCCAGCAGCCAAGCTGTGGGAACAGAGCAGCACTTC. The chain employs TRBV3-1 and TRBJ2-7; D unclear. The germline V gene encodes CDR1 LGHDT and CDR2 YNNKEL (reference sequence). The CDR3 length is 13 residues.

The chain joins TRBV2 to TRBJ1-1; 9 bases are a match to TRBD1. The V and J ends lost 6 bases and 4 bases, in that order; junction bases with no gene match: 9. CDR3 length: 15 residues. The germline V gene encodes CDR1 SNHLY and CDR2 FYNNEI. The CDR3 loop is CASSARGQGGTEAFF. The DNA for the CDR3 is TGTGCCAGCAGCGCTAGGGGACAGGGTGGCACTGAAGCTTTCTTT.

This clonotype was picked up many times. This chain links TRBV6-4 with TRBJ1-5, with 9 bases fitting TRBD1. The CDR3 has 16 amino acids. V trimming: 6 bases; J trimming: 4 bases; junction bases outside the gene matches: 10. Germline loops: CDR1 MRHNA, CDR2 SNTAGT. The CDR3 sequence: CASRLTGTGINQPQHF. The CDR3 coding sequence is TGTGCCAGCAGACTGACCGGGACAGGGATTAATCAGCCCCAGCATTTT.

This clonotype is medium-sized. The J gene is TRBJ2-7, the V gene TRBV3-1; TRBD1 is a possible D gene (6 bases). The CDR3 length is 17 residues. Trimming left V 0 bases short and J 4 bases short, with 19 bases between. Germline values: CDR1 LGHDT, CDR2 YNNKEL (reference sequence). The CDR3 sequence is CASSQDEQGPNVYEQYF. The CDR3 nucleotides read TGTGCCAGCAGCCAAGACGAGCAGGGGCCTAACGTTTACGAGCAGTACTTC.

This clonotype was seen repeatedly, ten times or more. The chain uses TRBV28 and TRBJ2-6; 10 bases match TRBD2. Germline V gives CDR1 MDHEN, CDR2 SYDVKM. Trimming cost V 4 bases and J 5 bases; bases outside gene matches: 8. The CDR3 runs to 17 residues. The CDR3 reads CASSSGLAGERANVLTF. The DNA of the CDR3 is TGTGCCAGCAGTTCGGGGCTAGCGGGAGAGAGGGCCAACGTCCTGACTTTC.